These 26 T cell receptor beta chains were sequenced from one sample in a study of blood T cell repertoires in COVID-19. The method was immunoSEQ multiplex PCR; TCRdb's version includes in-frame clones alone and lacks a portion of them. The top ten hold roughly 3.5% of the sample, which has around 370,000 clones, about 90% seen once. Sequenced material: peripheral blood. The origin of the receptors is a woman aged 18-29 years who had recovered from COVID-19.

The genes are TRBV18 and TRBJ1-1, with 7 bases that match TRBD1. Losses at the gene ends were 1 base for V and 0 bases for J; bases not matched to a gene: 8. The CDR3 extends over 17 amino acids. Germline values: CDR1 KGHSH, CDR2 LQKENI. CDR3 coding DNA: TGTGCCAGCTCACCACTAGTAGTCGGACAGGTGAACACTGAAGCTTTCTTT. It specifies CASSPLVVGQVNTEAFF.

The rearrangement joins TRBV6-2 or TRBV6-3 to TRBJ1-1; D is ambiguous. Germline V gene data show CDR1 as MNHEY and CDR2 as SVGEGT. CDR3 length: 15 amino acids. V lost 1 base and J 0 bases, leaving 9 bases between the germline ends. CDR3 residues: CASSYLQSMNTEAFF. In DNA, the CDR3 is TGTGCCAGCAGTTACTTACAGAGCATGAACACTGAAGCTTTCTTT.

The CDR3 loop reads CASSWGPKTEAFF. CDR3 nucleotide sequence: TGTGCCAGCAGTTGGGGCCCGAAGACTGAAGCTTTCTTT. The chain combines TRBV12-3 or TRBV12-4 with TRBJ1-1, with D perhaps TRBD1 (5 bases). The CDR3 is 13 residues long. V was shortened by 4 bases and J by 5 bases, with 11 bases between the two germline ends.

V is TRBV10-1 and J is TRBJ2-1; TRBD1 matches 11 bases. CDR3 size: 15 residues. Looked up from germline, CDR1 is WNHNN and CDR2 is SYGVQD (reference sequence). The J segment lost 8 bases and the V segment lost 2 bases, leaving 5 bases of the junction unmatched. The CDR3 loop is CASSEPRDRGDEQFF. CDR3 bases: TGCGCCAGCAGTGAGCCGCGGGACAGGGGGGATGAGCAGTTCTTC.

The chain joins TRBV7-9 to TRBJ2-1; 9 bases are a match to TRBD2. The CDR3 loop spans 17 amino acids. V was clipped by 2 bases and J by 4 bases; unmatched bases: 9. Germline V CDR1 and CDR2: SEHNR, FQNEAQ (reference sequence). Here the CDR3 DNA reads TGTGCCAGCAGCTTATACTCGCGCGGGAGGGTTTACAATGAGCAGTTCTTC. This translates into CASSLYSRGRVYNEQFF.

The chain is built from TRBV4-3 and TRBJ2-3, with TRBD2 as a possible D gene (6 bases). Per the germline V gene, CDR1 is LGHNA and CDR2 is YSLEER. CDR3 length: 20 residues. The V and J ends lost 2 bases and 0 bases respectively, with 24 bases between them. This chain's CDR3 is CASSQKWVRGGRTSTDTQYF. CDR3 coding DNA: TGCGCCAGCAGCCAAAAATGGGTGAGGGGAGGCCGAACTAGCACAGATACGCAGTATTTT.

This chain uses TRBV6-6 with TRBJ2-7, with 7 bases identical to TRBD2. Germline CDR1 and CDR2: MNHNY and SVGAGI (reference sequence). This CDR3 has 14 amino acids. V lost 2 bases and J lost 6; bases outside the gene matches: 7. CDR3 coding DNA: TGTGCCAGCAGTTACAAAGGGAGGGGTGGCGAGCAGTACGTC. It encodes CASSYKGRGGEQYV.

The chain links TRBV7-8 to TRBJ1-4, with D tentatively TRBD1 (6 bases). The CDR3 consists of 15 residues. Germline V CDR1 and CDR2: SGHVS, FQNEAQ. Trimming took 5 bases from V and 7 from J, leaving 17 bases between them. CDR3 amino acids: CASSAVRGFGEKLFF. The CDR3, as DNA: TGTGCCAGCAGCGCCGTCAGGGGATTTGGTGAAAAACTGTTTTTT. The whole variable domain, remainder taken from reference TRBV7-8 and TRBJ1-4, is GAGVSQSPRYKVAKRGQDVALRCDPISGHVSLFWYQQALGQGPEFLTYFQNEAQLDKSGLPSDRFFAERPEGSVSTLKIQRTQQEDSAVYLCASSAVRGFGEKLFFGSGTQLSVL.

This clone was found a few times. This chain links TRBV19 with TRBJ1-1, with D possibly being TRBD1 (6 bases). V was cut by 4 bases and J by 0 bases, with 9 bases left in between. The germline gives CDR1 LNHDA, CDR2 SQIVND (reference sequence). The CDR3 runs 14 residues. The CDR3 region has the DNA TGTGCCAGTAGTAATGGGGGCATGAACACTGAAGCTTTCTTT. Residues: CASSNGGMNTEAFF.

The chain's CDR3 is CASSESVTVDTGELFF. DNA for the CDR3: TGCGCCAGCAGTGAGTCAGTTACGGTTGACACCGGGGAGCTGTTTTTT. The rearrangement joins TRBV10-2 to TRBJ2-2; D not certain. This CDR3 is 16 amino acids long. Per germline, CDR1 WSHSY and CDR2 SAAADI. V lost 0 bases to trimming and J lost 3 bases, with 11 bases between them.

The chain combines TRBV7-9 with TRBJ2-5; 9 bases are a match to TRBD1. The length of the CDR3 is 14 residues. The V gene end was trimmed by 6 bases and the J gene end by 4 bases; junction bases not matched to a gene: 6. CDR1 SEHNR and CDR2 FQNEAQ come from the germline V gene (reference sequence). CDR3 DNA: TGTGCCAGCAGACAAACAGGGGGCATAGAGACCCAGTACTTC. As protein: CASRQTGGIETQYF.

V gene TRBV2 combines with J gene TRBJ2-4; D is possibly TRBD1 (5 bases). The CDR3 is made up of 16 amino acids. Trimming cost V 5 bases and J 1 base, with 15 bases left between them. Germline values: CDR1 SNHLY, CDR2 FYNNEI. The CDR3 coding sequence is TGTGCCAGCAGTCCCGGCAGGGTTGGGGCCAAAAACATTCAGTACTTC. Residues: CASSPGRVGAKNIQYF.

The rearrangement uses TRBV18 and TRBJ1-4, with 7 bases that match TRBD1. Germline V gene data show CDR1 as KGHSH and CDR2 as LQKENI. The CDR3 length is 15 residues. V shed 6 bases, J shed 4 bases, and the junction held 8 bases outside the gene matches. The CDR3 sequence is CASSRGQAHNEKLFF. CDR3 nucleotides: TGTGCCAGCTCCCGCGGACAGGCCCATAATGAAAAACTGTTTTTT.

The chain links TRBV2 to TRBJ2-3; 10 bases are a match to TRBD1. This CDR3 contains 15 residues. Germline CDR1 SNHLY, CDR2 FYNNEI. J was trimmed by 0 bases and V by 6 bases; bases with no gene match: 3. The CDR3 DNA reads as TGTGCCAGCAGCGAGGACAGGGGGAGCACAGATACGCAGTATTTT. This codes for CASSEDRGSTDTQYF.

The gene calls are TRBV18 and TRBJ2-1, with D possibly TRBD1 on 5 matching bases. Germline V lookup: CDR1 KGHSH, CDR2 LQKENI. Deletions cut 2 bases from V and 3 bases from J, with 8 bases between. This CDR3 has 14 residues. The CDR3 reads CASSPSGRYNEQFF. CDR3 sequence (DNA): TGTGCCAGCTCACCATCAGGGCGCTACAATGAGCAGTTCTTC.

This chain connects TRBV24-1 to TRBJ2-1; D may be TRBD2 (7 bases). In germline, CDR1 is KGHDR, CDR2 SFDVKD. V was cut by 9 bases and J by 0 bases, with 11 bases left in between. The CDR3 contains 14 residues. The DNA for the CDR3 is TGTGCCACCGGGGGGGCTAGCTCCTACAATGAGCAGTTCTTC. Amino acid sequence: CATGGASSYNEQFF.

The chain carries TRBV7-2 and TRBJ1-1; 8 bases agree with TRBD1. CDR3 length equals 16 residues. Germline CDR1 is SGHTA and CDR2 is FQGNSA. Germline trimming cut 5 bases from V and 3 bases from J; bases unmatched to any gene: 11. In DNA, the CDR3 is TGTGCCAGCAGCCCAGGACAGGGAAAAGGGGACACTGAAGCTTTCTTT. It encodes CASSPGQGKGDTEAFF. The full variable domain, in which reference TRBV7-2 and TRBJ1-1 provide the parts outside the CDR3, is GAGVSQSPSNKVTEKGKDVELRCDPISGHTALYWYRQSLGQGLEFLIYFQGNSAPDKSGLPSDRFSAERTGGSVSTLTIQRTQQEDSAVYLCASSPGQGKGDTEAFFGQGTRLTVV.

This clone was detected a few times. DNA for the CDR3: TGTGCCAGCAGCCCCGAGGGGGCTTCCTACAATGAGCAGTTCTTC. It specifies CASSPEGASYNEQFF. The chain uses TRBV13 and TRBJ2-1, with 7 nucleotides matching TRBD1. CDR3 length: 15 amino acids. Losses at the gene ends were 5 bases for V and 1 base for J; bases not matched to a gene: 5. Germline loops: CDR1 PRHDT, CDR2 FYEKMQ (reference sequence).

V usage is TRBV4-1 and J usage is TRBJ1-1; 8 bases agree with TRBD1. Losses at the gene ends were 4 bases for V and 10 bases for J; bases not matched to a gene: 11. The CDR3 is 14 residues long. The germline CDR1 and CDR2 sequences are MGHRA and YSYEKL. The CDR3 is CASSRPDRGGGAFF. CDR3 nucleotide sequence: TGCGCCAGCAGCCGACCCGACAGGGGCGGCGGAGCTTTCTTT.

The CDR3 is CASSKDSPRQYV. CDR3 in DNA: TGCGCCAGCAGCAAGGACAGCCCCCGGCAGTACGTC. The chain recombines TRBV10-2 with TRBJ2-7, with D tentatively TRBD1 (6 bases). The germline V and J ends were trimmed by 6 bases and 9 bases, with 15 bases remaining between them. The CDR3 totals 12 residues. Germline V gives CDR1 WSHSY, CDR2 SAAADI.

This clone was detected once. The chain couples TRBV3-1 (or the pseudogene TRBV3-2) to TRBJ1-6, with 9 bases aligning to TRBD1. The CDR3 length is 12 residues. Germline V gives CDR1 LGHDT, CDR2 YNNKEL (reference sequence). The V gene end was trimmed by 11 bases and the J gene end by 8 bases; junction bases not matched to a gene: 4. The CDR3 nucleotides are TGTGCCGGCGGGACAGGGTATTCACCCCTCCACTTT. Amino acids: CAGGTGYSPLHF.

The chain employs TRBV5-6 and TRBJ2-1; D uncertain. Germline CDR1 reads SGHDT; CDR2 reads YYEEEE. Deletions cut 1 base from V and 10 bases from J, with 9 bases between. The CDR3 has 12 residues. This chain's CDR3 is CASSLFPEEQFF. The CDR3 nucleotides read TGTGCCAGCAGCTTGTTCCCGGAGGAGCAGTTCTTC.

In DNA form, the CDR3 reads TGTGCCAGCTCACCACTAGCGGGTACTAGCACAGATACGCAGTATTTT. As protein: CASSPLAGTSTDTQYF. The chain recombines TRBV18 with TRBJ2-3; TRBD2 matches at 7 bases. The CDR3 runs to 16 residues. V lost 1 base to trimming and J lost 0 bases; unmatched junction nucleotides: 4. Germline V lookup: CDR1 KGHSH, CDR2 LQKENI.

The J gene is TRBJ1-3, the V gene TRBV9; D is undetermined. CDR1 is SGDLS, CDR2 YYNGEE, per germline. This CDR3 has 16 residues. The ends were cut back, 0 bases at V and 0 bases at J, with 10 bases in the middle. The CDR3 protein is CASSVEPHSSGNTIYF. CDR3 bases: TGTGCCAGCAGCGTAGAGCCCCACAGCTCTGGAAACACCATATATTTT.

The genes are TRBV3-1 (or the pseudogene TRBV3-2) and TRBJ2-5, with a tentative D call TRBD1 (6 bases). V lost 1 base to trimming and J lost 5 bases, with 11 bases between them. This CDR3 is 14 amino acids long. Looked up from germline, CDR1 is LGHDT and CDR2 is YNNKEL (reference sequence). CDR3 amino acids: CASSQVQGLETQYF. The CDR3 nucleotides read TGTGCCAGCAGCCAAGTCCAGGGGCTGGAGACCCAGTACTTC.

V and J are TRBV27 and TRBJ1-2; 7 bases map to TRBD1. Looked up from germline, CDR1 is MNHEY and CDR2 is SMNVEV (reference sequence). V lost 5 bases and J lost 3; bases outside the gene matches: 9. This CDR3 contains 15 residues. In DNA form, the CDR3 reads TGTGCCAGCAGTGCCCCGGGACAGCACTACTATGGCTACACCTTC. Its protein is CASSAPGQHYYGYTF.